A selection of T cell receptor beta chains follows, all from one sample in a study of blood T cells in healthy people across ages. TCRdb used MiXCR to reprocess the 5' RACE reads, holding one entry per CDR3 protein. The data contain 650,000 to 1,000,000 distinct CDR3 sequences, around 34% of them singletons. The sample consisted of blood. The source of these receptors is a man between 18 and 29 years old in good health. The CDR3 runs from the conserved cysteine through the conserved F or W. Fields, in order: V gene, J gene, CDR3 length, D gene, clone size, CDR3 DNA, CDR3 protein. D genes are given only for firm matches. Clone size is not always given. Where it is, it says once, few, many or a class for expanded clones.

>TRBV12-3/TRBV12-4|TRBJ1-5|13|.|.
TGTGCCAACCGGAGCGGGGGAAATCAGCCCCAGCATTTT
CANRSGGNQPQHF
>TRBV20-1|TRBJ2-3|16|TRBD2|.
TGCAGTGCCCCCTTACGAGCGGGGGGGCGCACAGATACGCAGTATTTT
CSAPLRAGGRTDTQYF
>TRBV7-9|TRBJ2-3|14|.|many
TGTGCCAGCAGCAAAGGACAGTACACAGATACGCAGTATTTT
CASSKGQYTDTQYF
>TRBV12-3/TRBV12-4|TRBJ2-1|16|TRBD2|.
TGTGCCAGCAGTTTCTTGGGCGGGGGGGGCTTTAATGAGCAGTTCTTC
CASSFLGGGGFNEQFF
>TRBV2|TRBJ2-5|13|.|.
TGTGCCAGCAGTGCTGGGCCCACCGGGACCCAGTACTTC
CASSAGPTGTQYF
>TRBV12-3/TRBV12-4|TRBJ2-5|11|.|many
TGTGCCAGCAGTTTCTACAATGAGCAGTACTTC
CASSFYNEQYF
>TRBV7-3|TRBJ1-1|14|.|.
TGTGCCAGCAGCTCCCGGCCGGGGACCACTGAAGCTTTCTTT
CASSSRPGTTEAFF
>TRBV6-2/TRBV6-3|TRBJ1-6|14|.|.
TGTGCCAGCAGCCCCTCCGGGGGATTTCGACCCCTCCACTTT
CASSPSGGFRPLHF
>TRBV24-1|TRBJ2-3|14|TRBD1|many
TGTGCCACCAGTGAGCCACAGGGGACAGATACGCAGTATTTT
CATSEPQGTDTQYF
>TRBV14|TRBJ2-7|17|TRBD2|few
TGTGCCAGCAGCCAAGATTGGGGAGGGTTCCCCTACAATGAGCAGTACTTC
CASSQDWGGFPYNEQYF
>TRBV12-3/TRBV12-4|TRBJ2-1|14|TRBD2|many
TGTGCCAGCAGTTTCGGCCGGGGGGGCAATGAGCAGTTCTTC
CASSFGRGGNEQFF
>TRBV3-1|TRBJ2-7|17|TRBD2|.
TGTGCCAGCAGCCAAGATCTCGGGGGGAGCTCCTACAATGAGCAGTACTTC
CASSQDLGGSSYNEQYF
>TRBV15|TRBJ2-7|11|.|many
TGTGCCACCAGCAGGGGCTACGAGCAGTACTTC
CATSRGYEQYF
>TRBV10-3|TRBJ2-4|16|.|many
TGTGCCATCAGTGAGTCTTGGGAGCGTACCAAAAACATTCAGTACTTC
CAISESWERTKNIQYF
>TRBV7-9|TRBJ1-1|14|.|.
TGTGCCAGCAGCTTAGACACACCGAACACTGAAGCTTTCTTT
CASSLDTPNTEAFF
>TRBV7-9|TRBJ2-5|15|.|few
TGTGCCAGCAGCCTTAGGGACGGACACCAAGAGACCCAGTACTTC
CASSLRDGHQETQYF
>TRBV12-3/TRBV12-4|TRBJ2-2|14|TRBD2|.
TGTGCCAGCAGGACTAGCGGGGGGACCGGGGAGCTGTTTTTT
CASRTSGGTGELFF
>TRBV14|TRBJ1-2|15|.|once
TGTGCCAGCAGCCAAGATCGGAGAGAAAACTATGGCTACACCTTC
CASSQDRRENYGYTF
>TRBV7-8|TRBJ2-3|16|.|.
TGTGCCAGCAGCTTATTTCCCAGCGGGAGCACAGATACGCAGTATTTT
CASSLFPSGSTDTQYF
>TRBV20-1|TRBJ2-1|12|.|.
TGCAGTGCGAGGGCGGGACTCACTGAGCAGTTCTTC
CSARAGLTEQFF
>TRBV3-1|TRBJ2-2|14|.|.
TGTGCCAGCAGGCTAGGTCGGGACTCCGGGGAGCTGTTTTTT
CASRLGRDSGELFF
>TRBV5-1|TRBJ1-4|15|TRBD1|.
TGCGCCAGCAGCAACCCGACAGGGGGCGGCGGAAAACTGTTTTTT
CASSNPTGGGGKLFF
>TRBV27|TRBJ2-2|16|.|.
TGTGCCAGCAGTCTCTCACCCACGGTGAACACCGGGGAGCTGTTTTTT
CASSLSPTVNTGELFF
>TRBV6-6|TRBJ1-2|13|.|few
TGTGCCAGCAGGCCTCAGGCGGAGTATGGCTACACCTTC
CASRPQAEYGYTF
>TRBV20-1|TRBJ1-2|12|.|many
TGCAGTGCTAGAGTGGCAGGGCAAGGCTACACCTTC
CSARVAGQGYTF
>TRBV12-3/TRBV12-4|TRBJ1-5|15|TRBD1|many
TGTGCCAGCAGGGCGAACAGGGGGTCGAGCCAGCCCCAGCATTTT
CASRANRGSSQPQHF
>TRBV30|TRBJ1-1|13|.|.
TGTGCCTGGAGGCCCCAGGGGTTCGGTGAAGCTTTCTTT
CAWRPQGFGEAFF
>TRBV29-1|TRBJ2-3|13|TRBD1|many
TGCAGCGTTGACGGACAGGGTATAGATACGCAGTATTTT
CSVDGQGIDTQYF
>TRBV4-1|TRBJ1-1|15|.|.
TGCGCCAGCAGACGCCAGCCAGGGACCGGCACTGAAGCTTTCTTT
CASRRQPGTGTEAFF
>TRBV7-2|TRBJ1-2|15|TRBD1|few
TGTGCCAGCAGCTTAGGCTGGGCAGGGGGTAGCGGCTACACCTTC
CASSLGWAGGSGYTF
>TRBV20-1|TRBJ1-4|11|.|.
TGCGGTGCTAGCGCTGCGGAAAAACTGTTTTTT
CGASAAEKLFF
>TRBV27|TRBJ2-5|13|TRBD2|many
TGTGCCAGCAGTCGGGGGGGCGTCGAGACCCAGTACTTC
CASSRGGVETQYF
>TRBV6-6|TRBJ2-3|16|.|.
TGTGCCAGCATACTCCGGGGCCTGGTCGGCGCAGATACGCAGTATTTT
CASILRGLVGADTQYF
>TRBV6-2/TRBV6-3|TRBJ1-5|15|.|.
TGTGCCAGCAGTCGGATACAGGGATGGGATCAGCCCCAGCATTTT
CASSRIQGWDQPQHF
>TRBV6-5|TRBJ2-1|13|TRBD2|many
TGTGCCAGCCAAGCGGGAACTGTCAATGAGCAGTTCTTC
CASQAGTVNEQFF
>TRBV20-1|TRBJ2-7|15|TRBD1|.
TGCAGTGCTATGCCTCCGGGACAGCTTTTTACGGAGCAGTACTTC
CSAMPPGQLFTEQYF
>TRBV12-3/TRBV12-4|TRBJ2-1|13|TRBD1|few
TGTGCCAGCACCTTGACAGGGGTCAATGAGCAGTTCTTC
CASTLTGVNEQFF
>TRBV6-6|TRBJ2-7|15|TRBD1|.
TGTGCCAGCAGTACGACAGGGGATGGCTACAATGAGCAGTACTTC
CASSTTGDGYNEQYF
>TRBV7-2|TRBJ1-6|14|.|many
TGTGCCAGCAGCTTAAGACCCGGGGAATCACCCCTCCACTTT
CASSLRPGESPLHF
>TRBV7-3|TRBJ2-2|15|.|.
TGTGCCAGCAGCTTAATCGGGGCCGAGACCGGGGAGCTGTTTTTT
CASSLIGAETGELFF
>TRBV6-5|TRBJ1-5|15|.|few
TGTGCCAGCAGACCGACAGAGTATAGCAATCAGCCCCAGCATTTT
CASRPTEYSNQPQHF
>TRBV7-3|TRBJ2-1|15|TRBD1|many
TGTGCCAGCAGCACCCCCGGACAGGGCTACAATGAGCAGTTCTTC
CASSTPGQGYNEQFF
>TRBV10-3|TRBJ1-6|16|.|many
TGTGCCATTAGTGAGTCCCTCAGGGAGGATCGTTCACCCCTCCACTTT
CAISESLREDRSPLHF
>TRBV12-3/TRBV12-4|TRBJ2-1|12|.|.
TGTGCCAGCAGTTGGGGCCGAGCTGAGCAGTTCTTC
CASSWGRAEQFF
>TRBV18|TRBJ1-2|15|.|many
TGTGCCAGCTCACCACGGGCGGTCCAGGGCTATGGCTACACCTTC
CASSPRAVQGYGYTF
>TRBV5-5|TRBJ2-1|13|.|many
TGTGCCAGCACCGATTGGGGGTACAATGAGCAGTTCTTC
CASTDWGYNEQFF
>TRBV20-1|TRBJ1-2|14|.|many
TGCAGTGCGCCACCCGGACAGATCGTCTATGGCTACACCTTC
CSAPPGQIVYGYTF
>TRBV6-5|TRBJ1-6|14|TRBD1|few
TGTGCCAGCAGGCCGGACAGGGGAGGTTCACCCCTCCACTTT
CASRPDRGGSPLHF
>TRBV2|TRBJ2-6|17|.|.
TGTGCCAGCAGTGAAGGGACGGTTAACTCTGGGGCCAACGTCCTGACTTTC
CASSEGTVNSGANVLTF
>TRBV5-5|TRBJ2-4|14|TRBD2|.
TGTGCCAGCAGCGGATCGACTAGCGGGGGTGAGCAGTACTTC
CASSGSTSGGEQYF
>TRBV10-3|TRBJ1-5|13|.|.
TGTGCCATCAAACAGGGTAGGGACCAGCCCCAGCATTTT
CAIKQGRDQPQHF
>TRBV20-1|TRBJ2-5|13|.|.
TGCAGTGCTGGCAAGGATAGTCGGTATGAGCAGTACTTC
CSAGKDSRYEQYF
>TRBV7-9|TRBJ1-2|14|.|.
TGTGTCAGCAGCTTAGACCTTCGTAACTATGGCTACACCTTC
CVSSLDLRNYGYTF
>TRBV12-3/TRBV12-4|TRBJ2-3|16|.|many
TGTGCCAGCAGTTTAGGGTTTGGGGTTCGGGCAGATACGCAGTATTTT
CASSLGFGVRADTQYF